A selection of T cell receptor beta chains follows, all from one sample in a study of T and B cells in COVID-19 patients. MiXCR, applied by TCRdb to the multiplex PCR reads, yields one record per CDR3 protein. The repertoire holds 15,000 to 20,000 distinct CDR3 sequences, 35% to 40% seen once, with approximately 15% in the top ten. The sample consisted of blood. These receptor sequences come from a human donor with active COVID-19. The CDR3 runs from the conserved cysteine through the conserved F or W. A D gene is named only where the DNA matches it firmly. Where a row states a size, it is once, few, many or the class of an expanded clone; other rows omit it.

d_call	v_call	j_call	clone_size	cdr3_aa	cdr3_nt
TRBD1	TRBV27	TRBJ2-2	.	CASSLSTGLNTGELFF	TGTGCCAGCAGTTTATCGACAGGGTTAAACACCGGGGAGCTGTTTTTT
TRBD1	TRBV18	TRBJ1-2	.	CASSRRDRETLRDYGYTF	TGTGCCAGCTCTCGAAGGGACAGGGAAACTTTAAGGGACTATGGCTACACCTTC
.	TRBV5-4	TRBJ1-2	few	CARSLVLTAYGYTF	TGTGCCAGAAGCTTGGTTCTGACGGCCTATGGCTACACCTTC
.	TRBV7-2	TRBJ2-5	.	CASRRAAHETQYF	TGTGCCAGCAGGCGCGCGGCCCATGAGACCCAGTACTTC
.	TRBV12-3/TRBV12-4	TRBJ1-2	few	CASSLLLPYGYTF	TGTGCCAGCAGTTTGCTCCTCCCCTATGGCTACACCTTC
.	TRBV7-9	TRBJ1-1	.	CASSPIFPPMNTEAFF	TGTGCCAGCAGCCCCATTTTCCCCCCCATGAACACTGAAGCTTTCTTT
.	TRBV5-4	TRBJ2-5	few	CASSLVGEGETQYF	TGTGCCAGCAGCTTGGTCGGGGAAGGGGAGACCCAGTACTTC
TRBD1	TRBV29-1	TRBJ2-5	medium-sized	CSVVGQEETQYF	TGCAGCGTTGTGGGACAGGAGGAGACCCAGTACTTC
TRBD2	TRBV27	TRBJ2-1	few	CASSPYPPQLAGGSEQFF	TGTGCCAGCAGCCCCTACCCACCGCAACTAGCGGGGGGTTCTGAGCAGTTCTTC
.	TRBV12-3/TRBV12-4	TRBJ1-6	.	CASSPTQPNSPLHF	TGTGCCAGCAGTCCAACCCAACCTAATTCACCCCTCCACTTT
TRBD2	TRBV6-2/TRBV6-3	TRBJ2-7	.	CASPEPFQVRGVKNEQYF	TGTGCCAGCCCAGAACCTTTTCAGGTGCGGGGGGTTAAGAACGAGCAGTACTTC
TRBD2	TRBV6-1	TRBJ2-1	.	CASSDGGGIYNEQFF	TGTGCCAGCAGTGACGGGGGAGGGATCTACAATGAGCAGTTCTTC
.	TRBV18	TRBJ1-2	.	CASSPALDGYTF	TGTGCCAGCTCACCCGCTCTGGATGGCTACACCTTC
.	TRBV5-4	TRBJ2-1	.	CASSPAPRGPDEQFF	TGTGCCAGCAGCCCCGCTCCGCGGGGGCCTGATGAGCAGTTCTTC
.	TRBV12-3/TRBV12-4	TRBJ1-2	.	CASSHQRRGGGYTF	TGTGCCAGCTCACACCAGCGAAGGGGGGGTGGCTACACCTTC
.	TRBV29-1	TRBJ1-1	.	CSVSRGYTEAFF	TGCAGCGTTTCAAGGGGCTACACTGAAGCTTTCTTT
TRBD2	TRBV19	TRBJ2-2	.	CASSTSGGRELFF	TGTGCCAGTAGTACTAGCGGGGGCCGGGAGCTGTTTTTT
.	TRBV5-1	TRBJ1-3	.	CASSPRTEGNTIYF	TGCGCCAGCAGCCCGAGGACAGAAGGAAACACCATATATTTT
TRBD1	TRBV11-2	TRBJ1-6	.	CASSDKTGGRSPLHF	TGTGCCAGCAGCGATAAGACAGGGGGGCGTTCACCCCTCCACTTT
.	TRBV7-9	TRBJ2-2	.	CASSLALGMGTGELFF	TGTGCCAGCAGCTTAGCGCTGGGGATGGGCACCGGGGAGCTGTTTTTT
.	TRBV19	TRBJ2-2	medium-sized	CASSISLRHGELFF	TGTGCCAGTAGTATCAGTTTAAGGCACGGGGAGCTGTTTTTT
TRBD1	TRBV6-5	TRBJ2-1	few	CASSYSGQGAWW	TGTGCCAGCAGTTACTCGGGACAGGGGGCATGGTGG
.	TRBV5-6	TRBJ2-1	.	CASSLVAQGSAGEQFF	TGTGCCAGCAGCTTGGTGGCACAAGGGTCAGCAGGTGAGCAGTTCTTC
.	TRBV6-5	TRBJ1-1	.	CASSYSIGYTEAFF	TGTGCCAGCAGTTACTCGATAGGGTACACTGAAGCTTTCTTT
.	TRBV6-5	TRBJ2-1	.	CASSDTVGNEQFF	TGTGCCAGCAGCGACACGGTGGGGAATGAGCAGTTCTTC
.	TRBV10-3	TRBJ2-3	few	CAISEGGGTDTQYF	TGTGCCATCAGTGAAGGCGGGGGCACAGATACGCAGTATTTT
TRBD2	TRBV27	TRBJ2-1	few	CASQLAGGRYEQFF	TGTGCCAGCCAACTAGCGGGGGGGCGGTATGAGCAGTTCTTC
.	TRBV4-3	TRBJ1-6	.	CASSQHANSPLHF	TGCGCCAGCAGCCAGCACGCAAATTCACCCCTCCACTTT
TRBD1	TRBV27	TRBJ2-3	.	CASSSRQGSLTDTQYF	TGTGCCAGCAGTTCCCGACAGGGGTCCCTCACAGATACGCAGTATTTT
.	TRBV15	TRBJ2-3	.	CATSKAWMLAGTDTQYF	TGTGCCACCAGCAAGGCTTGGATGCTAGCAGGCACAGATACGCAGTATTTT
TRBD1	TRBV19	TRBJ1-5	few	CASSQLGLDRVNQPQHF	TGTGCCAGTAGTCAACTTGGACTAGACAGGGTCAATCAGCCCCAGCATTTT
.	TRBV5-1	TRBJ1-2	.	CASSLGDSNYGYTF	TGCGCCAGCAGCTTGGGCGACTCTAACTATGGCTACACCTTC
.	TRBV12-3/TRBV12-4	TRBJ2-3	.	CASSPGGVSTDTQYF	TGTGCCAGCAGTCCAGGCGGGGTCAGCACAGATACGCAGTATTTT
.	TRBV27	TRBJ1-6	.	CASSPQALVVTLHF	TGTGCCAGCAGTCCACAGGCATTAGTAGTGACCCTCCACTTT
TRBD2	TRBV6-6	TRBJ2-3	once	CASSTLGTSGDADTQYF	TGTGCCAGCAGCACCCTCGGGACTAGCGGGGATGCAGATACGCAGTATTTT
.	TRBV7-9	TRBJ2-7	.	CASSRQSYEQYF	TGTGCCAGCAGTCGACAGTCCTACGAGCAGTACTTC
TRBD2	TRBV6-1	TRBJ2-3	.	CASSEEILAAMGDTQYF	TGTGCCAGCAGTGAAGAAATCCTAGCGGCCATGGGAGATACGCAGTATTTT
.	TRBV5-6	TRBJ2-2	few	CASSLFQGRVGELFF	TGTGCCAGCAGCTTGTTCCAGGGGAGGGTCGGGGAGCTGTTTTTT
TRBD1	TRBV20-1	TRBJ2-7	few	CSVWTGSHEQYF	TGCAGTGTGTGGACAGGGAGCCACGAGCAGTACTTC
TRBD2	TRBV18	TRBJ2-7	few	CASSPLGSGGAGEQYF	TGTGCCAGCTCACCCCTCGGTAGCGGGGGGGCTGGCGAGCAGTACTTC
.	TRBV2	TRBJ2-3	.	CASSETRNSLVSLYF	TGTGCCAGCAGTGAGACTCGGAATTCGCTAGTTAGTTTGTATTTT
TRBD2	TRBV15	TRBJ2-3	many	CATSRDGGDTDTQYF	TGTGCCACCAGCAGAGACGGGGGGGACACAGATACGCAGTATTTT
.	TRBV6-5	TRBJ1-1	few	CASSYWLDTEAFF	TGTGCCAGCAGTTACTGGTTGGACACTGAAGCTTTCTTT
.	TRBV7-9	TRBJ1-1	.	CASRLTGNTEAFF	TGTGCCAGCAGGTTAACAGGGAACACTGAAGCTTTCTTT
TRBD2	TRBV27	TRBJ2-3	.	CASSFRHYRGGGFDTQYF	TGTGCCAGCAGTTTCCGCCACTACCGGGGGGGAGGGTTCGATACGCAGTATTTT
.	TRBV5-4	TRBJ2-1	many	CASSLRSRHNEQFF	TGTGCCAGCAGCTTGCGATCTCGGCACAATGAGCAGTTCTTC
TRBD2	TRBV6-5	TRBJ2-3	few	CASCSGGTDTQYF	TGTGCCAGCTGTAGCGGGGGCACAGATACGCAGTATTTT
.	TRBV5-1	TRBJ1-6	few	CASSLDSANSPLHF	TGCGCCAGCAGCTTGGACTCAGCGAACTCACCCCTCCACTTT
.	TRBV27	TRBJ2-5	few	CASSGDQRTQYF	TGTGCCAGCAGCGGGGACCAACGGACCCAGTACTTC
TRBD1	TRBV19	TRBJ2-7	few	CVRRDRPTQQYF	TGTGTCAGACGGGACAGACCTACCCAGCAGTACTTC
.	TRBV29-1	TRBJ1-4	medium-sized	CSVEEGRANEKLFF	TGCAGCGTTGAAGAGGGCAGGGCTAATGAAAAACTGTTTTTT
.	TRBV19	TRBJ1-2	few	CASSTSGGPYTF	TGTGCCAGTTCGACCTCCGGGGGGCCCTACACCTTC
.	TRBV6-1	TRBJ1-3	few	CASRTVPSSGNTIYF	TGTGCCAGTCGCACAGTACCAAGCTCTGGAAACACCATATATTTT
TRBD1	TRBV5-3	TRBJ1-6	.	CARHEGQKGWNSPLHF	TGTGCCAGACACGAGGGACAGAAAGGGTGGAATTCACCCCTCCACTTT
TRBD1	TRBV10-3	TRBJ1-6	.	CAISDPQGPSYNSPLHF	TGTGCCATCAGTGATCCACAGGGGCCCTCCTATAATTCACCCCTCCACTTT
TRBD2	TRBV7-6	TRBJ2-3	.	CASSLVGTSGGVLSGTQYF	TGTGCCAGCAGCTTAGTAGGGACTAGCGGGGGAGTCCTATCTGGTACGCAGTATTTT
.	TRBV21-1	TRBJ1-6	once	CASSTHGLTNSPLHF	TGTGCCAGCAGCACCCACGGACTGACTAATTCACCCCTCCACTTT